This T cell receptor beta chain was captured by sequencing in a study of T cell responses to AZD1222 COVID-19 vaccine. The trim removed 2 bases at V and 0 bases at J, leaving 6 bases unmatched. Per germline, CDR1 SGDLS and CDR2 YYNGEE. The CDR3 covers 18 residues. Clones were read by immunoSEQ multiplex PCR, and TCRdb kept only the in-frame ones, dropping some. The sample has about 120,000 clones, around 85% seen once. The material sequenced was peripheral blood, taken on day 0 of AZD1222 vaccination. This TCR derives from an adult in good health. The chain recombines TRBV9 with TRBJ2-3; 13 positions agree with TRBD2. The CDR3 coding sequence is TGTGCCAGCAGCGTCCGAGGACTAGCGGGGGCCAGCACAGATACGCAGTATTTT. Residues: CASSVRGLAGASTDTQYF.